The rows below give T cell receptor beta chains drawn from one sample of a study of Ad26.COV2.S vaccination and SARS-CoV-2 variants. TCRdb's table, derived via immunoSEQ multiplex PCR, lists solely in-frame clones and lacks some. The repertoire includes tens of thousands of clones, 83% of them detected once, and more than 45% sits in the top ten. The specimen was peripheral blood, collected after recovery from COVID-19. The receptors originated from a human donor who had recovered from COVID-19. The CDR3 runs from the conserved cysteine through the conserved F or W. A D gene is named only where the DNA matches it firmly. Size is omitted from some rows. Given values are once, few, many or a class for expanded clones.

j_call | d_call | v_call | clone_size | cdr3_aa | cdr3_nt
TRBJ2-7 | TRBD2 | TRBV24-1 | - | CATSSGTSSSEQYF | TGTGCCACCAGTTCCGGGACTAGTTCCTCGGAGCAGTACTTC
TRBJ2-7 | - | TRBV12-3/TRBV12-4 | - | CASSLAQGGKQYF | TGTGCCAGCAGTTTAGCGCAGGGGGGGAAGCAGTACTTC
TRBJ1-2 | TRBD1 | TRBV6-4 | - | CASSPSDRAGGYTF | TGTGCCAGCAGTCCATCGGACAGGGCGGGTGGCTACACCTTC
TRBJ1-1 | - | TRBV25-1 | - | CASSDPLRGTEAFF | TGTGCCAGCAGTGACCCGCTGAGGGGGACTGAAGCTTTCTTT
TRBJ2-5 | - | TRBV5-1 | once | CASRGQETQYF | TGCGCCAGCAGGGGACAAGAGACCCAGTACTTC
TRBJ2-3 | - | TRBV18 | - | CASSPQGGGTTDTQYF | TGTGCCAGCTCACCACAAGGGGGAGGTACCACAGATACGCAGTATTTT
TRBJ1-5 | - | TRBV2 | - | CASSAGARWQPQHF | TGTGCCAGCAGTGCGGGGGCAAGATGGCAGCCCCAGCATTTT
TRBJ1-2 | TRBD1 | TRBV28 | - | CASSLGQNYGYTF | TGTGCCAGCAGTTTGGGACAGAACTATGGCTACACCTTC
TRBJ1-6 | TRBD1 | TRBV2 | - | CASKSRGTVYNSPLHF | TGTGCCAGCAAGTCACGTGGGACAGTCTATAATTCACCCCTCCACTTT
TRBJ1-2 | - | TRBV3-1/TRBV3-2 | - | CASSESPQSGPYTF | TGTGCCAGCAGCGAATCGCCGCAATCGGGACCCTACACCTTC